These 30 T cell receptor beta chains share one sample of origin, sequenced in a study of cytomegalovirus exposure and HLA in healthy donors. Use of 60 Vbeta and 13 Jbeta primers characterized the PCR. Some clones are missing from TCRdb's copy, which holds only in-frame ones; the method was immunoSEQ multiplex PCR. The sample has over 90,000 clones; 65% to 85% are singletons. Input material: PBMCs. Receptors originate from a man aged 40-55 years in good health and CMV-seropositive.

The chain uses TRBV9 and TRBJ2-1, with D possibly matching TRBD2 (5 bases). Trimming took off 0 bases at V and 6 bases at J, with 16 bases between the two ends. The CDR3 extends over 16 amino acids. Germline V CDR1 and CDR2: SGDLS, YYNGEE. The CDR3 region is CASSVEGSSRGNEQFF. CDR3 sequence (DNA): TGTGCCAGCAGCGTAGAAGGGTCGTCTCGGGGCAATGAGCAGTTCTTC.

V usage is TRBV10-2 and J usage is TRBJ2-5; TRBD2 matches at 10 bases. Germline assignment: CDR1 WSHSY and CDR2 SAAADI. V gave up 6 bases and J gave up 1 base; unmatched junction bases: 5. The CDR3 has 15 residues. CDR3 region: CASRGSGRSQETQYF. In DNA, the CDR3 is TGCGCCAGCAGAGGTAGCGGGAGGTCCCAAGAGACCCAGTACTTC.

The chain carries TRBV6-5 and TRBJ2-1; 10 nucleotides align to TRBD1. Germline V gives CDR1 MNHEY, CDR2 SVGAGI. The CDR3 extends over 14 amino acids. V lost 6 bases and J lost 7; bases outside the gene matches: 6. In nucleotides, the CDR3 is TGTGCCAGCAGCCGGGACAGGGGATGGAATGAGCAGTTCTTC. Its translation: CASSRDRGWNEQFF.

The gene calls are TRBV28 and TRBJ2-2; tentatively, D is TRBD1 (5 bases). This CDR3 region has 13 residues. Trimming removed 3 bases from V and 5 bases from J, with 7 bases in between. Germline V gene data show CDR1 as MDHEN and CDR2 as SYDVKM. The CDR3 DNA is TGTGCCAGCAGTTTTCAGGGTACCGGGGAGCTGTTTTTT. The encoded protein is CASSFQGTGELFF.

This clone is categorized as medium-sized. The chain employs TRBV7-3 and TRBJ2-1, with D perhaps TRBD2 (7 bases). Germline CDR1 reads SGHTA; CDR2 reads FQGTGA. This CDR3 region has 16 residues. Trimming took 1 base from V and 3 from J, leaving 13 bases between them. The DNA for the CDR3 is TGTGCCAGCAGCTTAAACGGGGGGCAATACTACAATGAGCAGTTCTTC. Protein: CASSLNGGQYYNEQFF.

The V gene is TRBV6-5, the J gene TRBJ2-7; 9 bases align to TRBD2. The germline V gene has CDR1 MNHEY and CDR2 SVGAGI. The CDR3 length is 14 residues. J gave up 5 bases and V 7 bases, and 9 bases lay outside the gene matches. DNA for the CDR3: TGTGCCAGCACCCACCCGGCTAGCGGGAACGAGCAGTACTTC. Translation gives CASTHPASGNEQYF.

The genes are TRBV15 and TRBJ2-4, with D possibly matching TRBD2 (6 bases). Trimming took off 0 bases at V and 8 bases at J, with 14 bases between the two ends. The CDR3 has 15 amino acids. The germline V gene has CDR1 LNHNV and CDR2 YYDKDF (reference sequence). The CDR3 loop reads CATSRDRGTFHIQYF. CDR3 in DNA: TGTGCCACCAGCAGAGATCGCGGGACGTTTCACATTCAGTACTTC.

J is TRBJ1-1 and V is TRBV30; the D is unclear. This CDR3 region has 11 residues. V was trimmed by 0 bases and J by 9 bases, leaving 8 bases between them. Germline V lookup: CDR1 GTSNPN, CDR2 SVGIG (reference sequence). The CDR3 nucleotides are TGTGCCTGGAGTGTAAGCCCAAAAGCTTTCTTT. It specifies CAWSVSPKAFF.

The V and J genes are TRBV7-3 and TRBJ2-1; a possible D gene is TRBD1 (5 bases). Germline CDR1 and CDR2: SGHTA and FQGTGA. The V end was cut by 5 bases, the J end by 2 bases, with 10 bases between. The CDR3 contains 14 residues. The CDR3 sequence: CASSQDSTYNEQFF. CDR3 nucleotide sequence: TGTGCCAGCAGCCAAGACAGTACCTACAATGAGCAGTTCTTC.

V and J are TRBV5-1 and TRBJ2-7, with 12 bases that match TRBD2. Germline-derived CDR1 and CDR2 are SGHRS and YFSETQ. The CDR3 consists of 15 residues. The trim removed 0 bases at V and 3 bases at J, leaving 1 base unmatched. CDR3 region: CASSLVTSGSYEQYF. CDR3 bases: TGCGCCAGCAGCTTGGTGACTAGCGGGAGCTACGAGCAGTACTTC.

CDR3 amino acids: CASSLPGGSYNEQFF. CDR3 sequence (DNA): TGTGCCAGCAGTTTACCCGGCGGGTCTTACAATGAGCAGTTCTTC. The chain joins TRBV28 to TRBJ2-1; TRBD2 might be the D (5 bases). The CDR3 loop spans 15 amino acids. The germline V gene encodes CDR1 MDHEN and CDR2 SYDVKM. Trimming took off 2 bases at V and 4 bases at J, with 12 bases between the two ends.

The chain recombines TRBV5-8 with TRBJ2-5; TRBD1 might be the D (6 bases). V was clipped by 0 bases and J by 5 bases, with 11 bases between them. The germline V gene encodes CDR1 SGHTS and CDR2 YDEGEE. The CDR3 is made up of 14 amino acids. The CDR3 spells CASSLGQGWETQYF. In nucleotides, the CDR3 is TGTGCCAGCAGCTTGGGTCAGGGGTGGGAGACCCAGTACTTC. Drawing the rest from reference TRBV5-8 and TRBJ2-5, the complete variable domain is EAGVTQSPTHLIKTRGQQATLRCSPISGHTSVYWYQQALGLGLQFLLWYDEGEERNRGNFPPRFSGRQFPNYSSELNVNALELEDSALYLCASSLGQGWETQYFGPGTRLLVL.

V gene TRBV6-5 combines with J gene TRBJ1-5; D may be TRBD1 (6 bases). The CDR3 is 13 amino acids. Germline V gives CDR1 MNHEY, CDR2 SVGAGI. The V and J ends lost 6 bases and 6 bases respectively, with 12 bases between them. The CDR3 loop is CASRQGWGQPQHF. CDR3 DNA: TGTGCCAGCAGACAGGGATGGGGTCAGCCCCAGCATTTT.

This clone was seen a single time. The J gene is TRBJ2-7, the V gene TRBV13; 8 bases agree with TRBD1. CDR1 PRHDT and CDR2 FYEKMQ come from the germline V gene (reference sequence). J lost 0 bases, V lost 5 bases, and 6 bases had no gene match. This CDR3 region has 15 residues. CDR3 in DNA: TGTGCCAGCAGCGACGGGACAGGCCCCTCCTACGAGCAGTACTTC. Translated: CASSDGTGPSYEQYF.

The chain is built from TRBV5-6 and TRBJ2-7; TRBD1 aligns across 7 bases. This CDR3 spans 14 amino acids. CDR1 is SGHDT, CDR2 YYEEEE, per germline. The ends lost 4 bases at V and 4 bases at J; junction bases unmatched: 8. The CDR3 coding sequence is TGTGCCAGCAGCCGTACAGGGGTACGGTACGAGCAGTACTTC. This sequence encodes CASSRTGVRYEQYF.

This clone was counted between two and nine times. This sequence joins TRBV5-1 and TRBJ2-2; TRBD2 agrees at 9 bases. The CDR3 sequence is 17 residues long. After removal of 7 bases from V and 4 bases from J, the junction contained 14 bases not matched to a gene. Germline-derived CDR1 and CDR2 are SGHRS and YFSETQ. The CDR3 bases are TGCGCCAGCGCACCTCGACGGCGGGAGGGGACCACCGGGGAGCTGTTTTTT. This sequence encodes CASAPRRREGTTGELFF.

The chain couples TRBV5-5 to TRBJ1-6; D gene uncertain. In germline, CDR1 is SGHKS, CDR2 YYEKEE (reference sequence). V was clipped by 1 base and J by 0 bases, with 11 bases between them. This CDR3 is 17 amino acids long. Here the CDR3 DNA reads TGTGCCAGCAGCTTGTTGGCGGGTAGCTCCTATAATTCACCCCTCCACTTT. Encoded protein: CASSLLAGSSYNSPLHF.

In its sample, this clone was seen once. The genes are TRBV5-1 and TRBJ2-5, with 9 bases fitting TRBD1. Looked up from germline, CDR1 is SGHRS and CDR2 is YFSETQ. Trimming at V came to 0 bases and at J to 4 bases, leaving 10 bases not matched to a gene. This CDR3 comprises 17 residues. CDR3 coding DNA: TGCGCCAGCAGCTTGGCCCTGGGACAGGGCCCTCTAGAGACCCAGTACTTC. This translates into CASSLALGQGPLETQYF.

V usage is TRBV4-2 and J usage is TRBJ1-2, with D uncertain. Trimming cost V 5 bases and J 3 bases, with 16 bases left between them. The CDR3 extends over 15 amino acids. Looked up from germline, CDR1 is LGHNA and CDR2 is YNFKEQ. The CDR3 is CASSKKGREDYGYTF. The DNA for the CDR3 is TGTGCCAGCAGCAAGAAAGGGCGGGAGGACTATGGCTACACCTTC.

V usage is TRBV5-4 and J usage is TRBJ1-4, with 8 bases aligning to TRBD1. The germline CDR1 and CDR2 sequences are SGHNT and YYREEE (reference sequence). The CDR3 sequence is 13 residues long. V gave up 4 bases and J gave up 5 bases; unmatched junction bases: 1. CDR3 amino acids: CASSRTGNEKLFF. The CDR3, as DNA: TGTGCCAGCAGCAGGACAGGGAATGAAAAACTGTTTTTT. Looking up the rest from reference TRBV5-4 and TRBJ1-4 gives the full variable domain: ETGVTQSPTHLIKTRGQQVTLRCSSQSGHNTVSWYQQALGQGPQFIFQYYREEENGRGNFPPRFSGLQFPNYSSELNVNALELDDSALYLCASSRTGNEKLFFGSGTQLSVL.

V gene TRBV15 combines with J gene TRBJ2-3; 11 bases map to TRBD2. The CDR3 is made up of 17 amino acids. Trimming removed 1 base from V and 4 bases from J; junction bases left unmatched: 7. CDR1 and CDR2 from the germline V gene are LNHNV and YYDKDF (reference sequence). Here the CDR3 reads CATSRVGTSGGSDTQYF. Here the CDR3 DNA reads TGTGCCACCAGCAGAGTCGGCACTAGCGGGGGCTCAGATACGCAGTATTTT.

V is TRBV19 and J is TRBJ2-5; 10 nucleotides align to TRBD1. The better agreement between TRBJ2-7 and the DNA end casts doubt on the J call. The CDR3 loop spans 15 amino acids. The germline V gene has CDR1 LNHDA and CDR2 SQIVND (reference sequence). The CDR3 bases are TGTGCCAGTAGTTTCGGGACAGGGGTCTCCTACGAGCAGTACTTC. Translating gives CASSFGTGVSYEQYF.

This clone appeared a single time. The chain is built from TRBV6-1 and TRBJ1-2, with no clear D. In germline, CDR1 is MNHNS, CDR2 SASEGT. V was cut by 4 bases and J by 4 bases, with 10 bases left in between. The CDR3 runs 13 residues. The CDR3 here is CASSGERSYGYTF. CDR3 sequence (DNA): TGTGCCAGCAGTGGGGAGAGGTCCTATGGCTACACCTTC.

The chain recombines TRBV5-1 with TRBJ1-5, with 9 bases lining up with TRBD1. The J segment lost 5 bases and the V segment lost 8 bases, leaving 17 bases of the junction unmatched. The CDR3 covers 17 residues. Germline V CDR1 and CDR2: SGHRS, YFSETQ. In DNA form, the CDR3 reads TGCGCCAGGACGACCGACCGGGACAGGGTGATTTATCAGCCCCAGCATTTT. Translating it yields CARTTDRDRVIYQPQHF.

This chain links TRBV13 with TRBJ1-5; D call uncertain. Germline values: CDR1 PRHDT, CDR2 FYEKMQ (reference sequence). The CDR3 has 16 amino acids. V was clipped by 0 bases and J by 10 bases, with 19 bases between them. The CDR3 region has the DNA TGTGCCAGCAGCTTAGGGCGGGCCAGGCCAAAGGATCCCCAGCATTTT. This sequence encodes CASSLGRARPKDPQHF.

The genes are TRBV4-1 and TRBJ1-3, with D unclear. In germline, CDR1 is MGHRA, CDR2 YSYEKL. The CDR3 length is 15 residues. Trimming left V 0 bases short and J 2 bases short, with 8 bases between. The CDR3 DNA sequence: TGCGCCAGCAGCCAAGATGAGGGTACTGGAAACACCATATATTTT. It encodes CASSQDEGTGNTIYF.

CDR3 region: CASSLASRQFSRGNTIYF. The CDR3, as DNA: TGTGCCAGCAGCTTAGCTAGTCGACAGTTCTCGAGAGGAAACACCATATATTTT. The chain has TRBV7-9 and TRBJ1-3, with TRBD1 as a possible D gene (5 bases). Per the germline V gene, CDR1 is SEHNR and CDR2 is FQNEAQ (reference sequence). V lost 0 bases, J lost 4 bases, and 19 bases lay in between. The CDR3 is made up of 18 amino acids.

This chain joins TRBV7-9 and TRBJ2-5, with 10 bases lining up with TRBD2. This CDR3 has 15 residues. J lost 5 bases, V lost 5 bases, and 8 bases had no gene match. Germline V gives CDR1 SEHNR, CDR2 FQNEAQ (reference sequence). CDR3 sequence: CASSASGRGVETQYF. CDR3 nucleotides: TGTGCCAGCAGCGCTAGCGGGAGAGGAGTGGAGACCCAGTACTTC. Based on the CDR3 plus reference TRBV7-9 and TRBJ2-5, the full variable domain is DTGVSQNPRHKITKRGQNVTFRCDPISEHNRLYWYRQTLGQGPEFLTYFQNEAQLEKSRLLSDRFSAERPKGSFSTLEIQRTEQGDSAMYLCASSASGRGVETQYFGPGTRLLVL.

The chain carries TRBV30 and TRBJ2-3; D may be TRBD1 (6 bases). The CDR3 runs 13 residues. Trimming stripped 1 base from V and 6 bases from J, with 11 bases between. Germline lookup yields CDR1 GTSNPN and CDR2 SVGIG (reference sequence). In DNA form, the CDR3 reads TGTGCCTGGAGTGCCGCAAGGGGGGATACGCAGTATTTT. This codes for CAWSAARGDTQYF.

The chain couples TRBV5-1 to TRBJ1-4; D is possibly TRBD1 (6 bases). There are 14 residues in the CDR3. The V end was cut by 4 bases, the J end by 2 bases, with 9 bases between. Germline V lookup: CDR1 SGHRS, CDR2 YFSETQ. The CDR3: CASSEQGTNEKLFF. The CDR3 DNA is TGCGCCAGCAGCGAACAGGGCACTAATGAAAAACTGTTTTTT.